This T cell receptor (beta chain) was documented in a study of blood T cell repertoires in COVID-19. Some clones are missing from TCRdb's copy, which holds only in-frame ones; the method was immunoSEQ multiplex PCR. The table has over 250,000 clones, 85% to 90% seen once. Germline CDR1 is KGHSY and CDR2 is FQNENV. V shed 2 bases and J shed 4 bases, with 14 bases lying between them. The CDR3 consists of 15 residues. The chain recombines TRBV16 with TRBJ1-2; unclear D gene. The sequenced material came from peripheral blood. The TCR comes from a human donor in a cohort sampled during active COVID-19. CDR3 sequence reads: CASSQGYSLSYGYTF. In DNA form, the CDR3 reads TGTGCCAGCAGCCAAGGGTACAGTTTATCCTATGGCTACACCTTC.